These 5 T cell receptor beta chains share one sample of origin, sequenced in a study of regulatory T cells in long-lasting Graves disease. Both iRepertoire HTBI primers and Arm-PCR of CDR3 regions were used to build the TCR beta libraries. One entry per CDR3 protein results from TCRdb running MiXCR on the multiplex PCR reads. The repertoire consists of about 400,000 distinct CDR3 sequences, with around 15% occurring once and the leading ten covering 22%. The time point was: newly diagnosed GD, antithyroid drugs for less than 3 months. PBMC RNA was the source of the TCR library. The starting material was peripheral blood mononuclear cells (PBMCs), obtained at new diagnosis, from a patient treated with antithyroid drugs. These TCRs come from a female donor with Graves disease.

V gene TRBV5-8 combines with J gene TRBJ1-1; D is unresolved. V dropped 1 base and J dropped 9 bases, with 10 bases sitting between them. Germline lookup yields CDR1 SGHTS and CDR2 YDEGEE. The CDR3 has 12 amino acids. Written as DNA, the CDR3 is TGTGCCAGCAGCTTGTTCAAGCTCCAAGCTTTCTTT. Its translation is CASSLFKLQAFF.

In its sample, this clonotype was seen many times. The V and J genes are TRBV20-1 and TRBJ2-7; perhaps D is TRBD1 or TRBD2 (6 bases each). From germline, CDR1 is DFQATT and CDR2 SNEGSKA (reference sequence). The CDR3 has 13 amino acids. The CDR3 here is CSGRGTFTSEQYF. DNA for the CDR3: TGCAGCGGCCGCGGGACATTCACGTCCGAGCAGTACTTC.

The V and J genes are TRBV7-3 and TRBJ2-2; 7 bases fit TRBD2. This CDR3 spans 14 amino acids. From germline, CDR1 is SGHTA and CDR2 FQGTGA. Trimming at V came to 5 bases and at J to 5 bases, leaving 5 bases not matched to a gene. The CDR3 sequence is CASSPGLVTGELFF. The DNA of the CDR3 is TGTGCCAGCAGCCCCGGACTAGTAACCGGGGAGCTGTTTTTT.

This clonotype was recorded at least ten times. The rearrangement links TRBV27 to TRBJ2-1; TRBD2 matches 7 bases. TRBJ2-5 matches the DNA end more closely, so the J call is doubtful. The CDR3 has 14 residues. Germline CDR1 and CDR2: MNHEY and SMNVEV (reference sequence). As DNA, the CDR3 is TGTGCCACTAGCGGAGCCAACCCAACAGAGACCCAGTACTTC. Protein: CATSGANPTETQYF.

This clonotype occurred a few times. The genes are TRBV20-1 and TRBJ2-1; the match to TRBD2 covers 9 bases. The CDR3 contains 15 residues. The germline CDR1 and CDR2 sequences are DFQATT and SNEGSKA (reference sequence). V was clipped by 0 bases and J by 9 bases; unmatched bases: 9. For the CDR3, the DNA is TGCAGTGCTAGAGATTGGGCTAGCGGGATTGGTGAGCAGTTCTTC. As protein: CSARDWASGIGEQFF.